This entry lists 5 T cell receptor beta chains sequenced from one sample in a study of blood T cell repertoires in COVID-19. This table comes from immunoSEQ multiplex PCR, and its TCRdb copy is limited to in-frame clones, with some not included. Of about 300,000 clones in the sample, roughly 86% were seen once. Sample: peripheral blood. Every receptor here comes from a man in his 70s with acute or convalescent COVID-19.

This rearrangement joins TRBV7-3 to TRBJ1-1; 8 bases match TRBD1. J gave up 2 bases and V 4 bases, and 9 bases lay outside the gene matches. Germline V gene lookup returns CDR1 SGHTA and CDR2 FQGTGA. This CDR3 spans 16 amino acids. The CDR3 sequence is CASSSRQGLFNTEAFF. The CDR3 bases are TGTGCCAGCAGCTCTCGACAGGGGCTATTTAACACTGAAGCTTTCTTT. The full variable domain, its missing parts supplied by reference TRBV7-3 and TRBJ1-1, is GAGVSQTPSNKVTEKGKYVELRCDPISGHTALYWYRQSLGQGPEFLIYFQGTGAADDSGLPNDRFFAVRPEGSVSTLKIQRTERGDSAVYLCASSSRQGLFNTEAFFGQGTRLTVV.

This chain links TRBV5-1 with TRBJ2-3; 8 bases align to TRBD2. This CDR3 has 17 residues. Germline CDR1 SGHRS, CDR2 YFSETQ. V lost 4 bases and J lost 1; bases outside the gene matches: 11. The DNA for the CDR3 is TGCGCCAGCAGCCCGGCCGTGGCGGGAGGTGGCACAGATACGCAGTATTTT. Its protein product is CASSPAVAGGGTDTQYF.

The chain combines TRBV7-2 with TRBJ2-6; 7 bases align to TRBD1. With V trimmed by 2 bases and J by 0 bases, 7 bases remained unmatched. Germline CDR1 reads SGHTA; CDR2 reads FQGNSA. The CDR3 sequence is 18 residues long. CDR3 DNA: TGTGCCAGCAGCTTACCCGCAGGGGGTTACTCTGGGGCCAACGTCCTGACTTTC. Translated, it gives CASSLPAGGYSGANVLTF.

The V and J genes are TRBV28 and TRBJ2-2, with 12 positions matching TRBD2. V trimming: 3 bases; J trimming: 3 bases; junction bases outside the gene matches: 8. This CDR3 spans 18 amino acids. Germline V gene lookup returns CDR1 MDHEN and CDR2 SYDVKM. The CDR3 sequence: CASSFGLAGGRHTGELFF. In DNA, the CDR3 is TGTGCCAGCAGTTTCGGGCTAGCGGGGGGGCGGCACACCGGGGAGCTGTTTTTT.

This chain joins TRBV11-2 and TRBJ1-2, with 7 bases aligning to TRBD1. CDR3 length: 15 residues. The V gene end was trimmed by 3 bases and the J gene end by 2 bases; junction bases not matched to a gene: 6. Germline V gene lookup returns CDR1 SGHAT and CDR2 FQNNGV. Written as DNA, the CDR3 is TGTGCCAGCAGCTTGTACAGGGGTTGGAACTATGGCTACACCTTC. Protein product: CASSLYRGWNYGYTF.